The 2 T cell receptor beta chains below come from one sample, sequenced in a study of cytomegalovirus exposure and HLA in healthy donors. PCR amplification relied on 60 Vbeta primers (plus 13 Jbeta primers). TCRdb keeps only in-frame clones here, not all; method: immunoSEQ multiplex PCR. The top ten hold 1.5% to 1.9% of the sample, which has some 180,000 clones, roughly 87% seen once. Sequencing was done on a sample of PBMCs. These receptors were collected from a man aged 35 to 55 in good health and CMV-seronegative.

The chain is built from TRBV19 and TRBJ1-4; no clear D gene. This CDR3 contains 17 residues. Trimming took 3 bases from V and 0 from J, leaving 14 bases between them. Per the germline V gene, CDR1 is LNHDA and CDR2 is SQIVND (reference sequence). This chain's CDR3 is CASSIWALSTTNEKLFF. The CDR3 DNA is TGTGCCAGTAGTATTTGGGCACTTAGTACAACTAATGAAAAACTGTTTTTT.

J is TRBJ2-7 and V is TRBV6-6; 11 nucleotides align to TRBD2. Germline V gene sequence: CDR1 MNHNY, CDR2 SVGAGI (reference sequence). The V gene end was trimmed by 4 bases and the J gene end by 6 bases; junction bases not matched to a gene: 5. The CDR3 runs 14 residues. CDR3 bases: TGTGCCAGCAGTTTAGCGGGAGGGGGGGGCGAGCAGTACTTC. Amino acid sequence: CASSLAGGGGEQYF.